The clone carrying this T cell receptor (beta chain) was recorded a few times. The sample originates from a study of cytomegalovirus exposure and HLA in healthy donors. Losses at the gene ends were 5 bases for V and 2 bases for J; bases not matched to a gene: 4. The CDR3 runs 14 residues. Germline V CDR1 and CDR2: SGHNT, YYREEE (reference sequence). The study ran its PCR with 60 Vbeta and 13 Jbeta primers. Clones were read by immunoSEQ multiplex PCR, and TCRdb kept only the in-frame ones, dropping some. Of about 160,000 clones listed, approximately 72% are singletons. The TCR comes from a female donor in good health and CMV-seronegative. The sample taken for sequencing was PBMCs. The chain links TRBV5-4 to TRBJ2-7; 10 bases fit TRBD1. As DNA, the CDR3 is TGTGCCAGCAGTACGGGACAGGGGACCTACGAGCAGTACTTC. It yields the protein CASSTGQGTYEQYF.